This is a list of T cell receptor beta chains from one sample in a study of T cells in localized non-small cell lung cancer. TCRdb's copy holds only in-frame clones and misses some; the assay was immunoSEQ multiplex PCR. This sample has some 130,000 clones, with 70% to 90% found just once. This sample comprised peripheral blood, obtained before any cancer treatment. Receptor source: a female donor over 55 with stage I lung adenocarcinoma. Each CDR3 is given with its conserved first and last residue. A D gene is named only where the DNA matches it firmly. Not all rows give a size; the values are once, few, many and, for expanded clones, a class.

v_gene	d_gene	j_gene	abundance	CDR3nt	CDR3aa
TRBV6-5	.	TRBJ2-2	.	TGTGCCAGCAGAAATATTGCGGAACACACCGGGGAGCTGTTTTTT	CASRNIAEHTGELFF
TRBV2	TRBD2	TRBJ2-5	.	TGTGCCAGCAGTGAGGGGTTAGCGGGAGCTGGTGGGACCCAGTACTTC	CASSEGLAGAGGTQYF
TRBV28	TRBD2	TRBJ2-1	.	TGTGCCAGCCTGCCTGCTGGGACTAGCGGGAGGGGTTTCTACAATGAGCAGTTCTTC	CASLPAGTSGRGFYNEQFF
TRBV7-2	.	TRBJ2-1	.	TGTGCCAGCAGCTTAGATGAAGTAAGCAATGAGCAGTTCTTC	CASSLDEVSNEQFF
TRBV20-1	.	TRBJ2-1	.	TGCAGTGGGGGCTCCTACAATGAGCAGTTCTTC	CSGGSYNEQFF
TRBV5-6	.	TRBJ2-1	.	TGTGCCAGCAGCGGCTCGGGCAATGAGCAGTTCTTC	CASSGSGNEQFF
TRBV28	.	TRBJ1-2	.	TGTGCCAGCAGCCTGGCCGGGCCCCAGTATGGCTACACCTTC	CASSLAGPQYGYTF
TRBV15	TRBD2	TRBJ2-2	.	TGTGCCACCAGCTCCCCCTGGAGGACTAGCGGGTCACCCACCGGGGAGCTGTTTTTT	CATSSPWRTSGSPTGELFF
TRBV10-3	TRBD2	TRBJ2-7	.	TGTGCCATCAGTGGGGGCCCCCAACTAGCGGGAGGATCCTACGAGCAGTACTTC	CAISGGPQLAGGSYEQYF
TRBV5-4	TRBD1	TRBJ2-3	.	TGTGCCAGCAGCCGTCAGGGAGGCAGGGGGCTGGAGACGCAGTATTTT	CASSRQGGRGLETQYF
TRBV20-1	.	TRBJ2-7	.	TGCAGTGCTAGTAACGAGCAGTACTTC	CSASNEQYF
TRBV5-1	TRBD1	TRBJ2-6	few	TGCGCCAGCAGCGGGGACAGGGTACGAGGGGCCAACGTCCTGACTTTC	CASSGDRVRGANVLTF
TRBV9	.	TRBJ2-6	.	TGTGCCAGCAGCGTTGAAAGACAGGGGGCCAACGTCCTGACTTTC	CASSVERQGANVLTF
TRBV4-2	TRBD1	TRBJ2-3	.	TGTGCCAGCAGCCCCTCCAGGGGGCAGCTCACAGATACGCAGTATTTT	CASSPSRGQLTDTQYF
TRBV2	.	TRBJ2-7	.	TGTGCCAGCAGAGCTGGGAATCGGGACGAGCAGTACTTC	CASRAGNRDEQYF
TRBV15	TRBD2	TRBJ2-3	.	TGTGCCACCAGCAGAAGTCTTAGCGGGAGGGGCCCAGATACGCAGTATTTT	CATSRSLSGRGPDTQYF
TRBV6-1	TRBD1	TRBJ2-7	.	TGTGCCAGCAGTGAAAGGTTCCGGGACAGGGGCACCTACGAGCAGTACTTC	CASSERFRDRGTYEQYF
TRBV28	.	TRBJ1-2	.	TGTGCCAGCAGTTTAACTGGCTATGGCTACACCTTC	CASSLTGYGYTF
TRBV5-4	TRBD1	TRBJ2-7	.	TGTGCCAGCAGCTTCTACCGGGACAGTACCTACGAGCAGTACTTC	CASSFYRDSTYEQYF
TRBV6-5	TRBD2	TRBJ2-1	.	TGTGCCAGCAGTTACGACGGCGGGAGCTCCTACAATGAGCAGTTCTTC	CASSYDGGSSYNEQFF
TRBV28	.	TRBJ2-6	.	TGTGCCAGCACCAGATCCTCTGGGGCCAACGTCCTGACTTTC	CASTRSSGANVLTF
TRBV10-3	.	TRBJ2-7	.	TGTGCCATATCGCCGGGGACCTACGAGCAGTACTTC	CAISPGTYEQYF
TRBV27	.	TRBJ2-1	.	TGTGCCAGCAGCCTTAGCAGAAACAATGAGCAGTTCTTC	CASSLSRNNEQFF
TRBV11-1	.	TRBJ2-5	.	TGTGCCAGCAGCTTACGGTTGTCAACTCGGGTGGAGACCCAGTACTTC	CASSLRLSTRVETQYF
TRBV30	.	TRBJ2-2	once	TGTGCCTGGAGTCCAGACTTTTACGGGGAGCTGTTTTTT	CAWSPDFYGELFF
TRBV28	.	TRBJ2-3	.	TGTGCCAGCAGTTTGGACAGAGTCCTCCTTACGCAGTATTTT	CASSLDRVLLTQYF
TRBV5-6	.	TRBJ2-2	once	TGTGCCAGCAGCTTGGTTGGGGCCGGGGAGCTGTTTTTT	CASSLVGAGELFF
TRBV5-1	TRBD1	TRBJ2-1	.	TGCGCCAGCAGCCAAAGGACAGGGGTCATCAATGAGCAGTTCTTC	CASSQRTGVINEQFF
TRBV18	TRBD1	TRBJ2-7	.	TGTGCCAGCTCACCCTCACGGGACAGCGCCTACGAGCAGTACTTC	CASSPSRDSAYEQYF
TRBV6-1	.	TRBJ2-2	.	TGTGCCAGCAGTGAAGTGGACTGGTGGGCCGGGGAGCTGTTTTTT	CASSEVDWWAGELFF
TRBV19	.	TRBJ2-5	.	TGTGCCAGTAGTATTGTGAGAGGGCCTGAGACCCAGTACTTC	CASSIVRGPETQYF
TRBV19	.	TRBJ2-2	.	TGTGCCAGTAGTATACCCCCTCGGGGAACCGGGGAGCTGTTTTTT	CASSIPPRGTGELFF
TRBV7-8	.	TRBJ2-5	once	TGTGCCAGCAGCTCCAGAGGGCTTAGGACCGCAGAGACCCAGTACTTC	CASSSRGLRTAETQYF
TRBV2	TRBD2	TRBJ2-7	few	TGTGCCAGCAGTGGAAGTGTTCTAGCGGGGTTCTACGAGCAGTACTTC	CASSGSVLAGFYEQYF
TRBV28	.	TRBJ1-1	.	TGTGCCAGCAGCGATCTCGGAGGGAGCACTGAAGCTTTCTTT	CASSDLGGSTEAFF
TRBV2	.	TRBJ1-5	.	TGTGCCAGCGGGGGGTCTGAGTCCCAGCCCCAGCATTTT	CASGGSESQPQHF
TRBV9	.	TRBJ1-1	.	TGTGCCAGCAGCGTAGGGTCAGGAACCACTGAAGCTTTCTTT	CASSVGSGTTEAFF
TRBV7-3	.	TRBJ1-1	.	TGTGCCAGCAGCTTAAACTCCGGGCGCACTGAAGCTTTCTTT	CASSLNSGRTEAFF
TRBV2	TRBD1	TRBJ1-4	few	TGTGCCAGCAGTAATGGGACAGGGAGGACAACTAATGAAAAACTGTTTTTT	CASSNGTGRTTNEKLFF
TRBV6-1	.	TRBJ1-5	.	TGTGCCAGCAGTAGACCGTGGAGCAATCAGCCCCAGCATTTT	CASSRPWSNQPQHF
TRBV27	TRBD2	TRBJ2-1	.	TGTGCCAGCAGTTTGAAGCCTAGCGGGGGCTACAATGAGCAGTTCTTC	CASSLKPSGGYNEQFF
TRBV19	.	TRBJ1-5	.	TGTGCCAGTACTCATATCGGGGGCAATCAGCCCCAGCATTTT	CASTHIGGNQPQHF
TRBV9	.	TRBJ2-2	.	TGTGCCAGCAGCGTAGATGGGATCTACACCGGGGAGCTGTTTTTT	CASSVDGIYTGELFF
TRBV19	.	TRBJ2-3	.	TGTGCCAGTAAAGGGACCCCCACCACAGATACGCAGTATTTT	CASKGTPTTDTQYF
TRBV5-5	.	TRBJ2-1	.	TGTGCCAGCAGCTTGCGTGTGAGCTCCTACAATGAGCAGTTCTTC	CASSLRVSSYNEQFF
TRBV12-5	TRBD2	TRBJ2-5	.	TGTGCTAGTGGTTTTGATCTAGCGGGAGGGCTGGAGACCCAGTACTTC	CASGFDLAGGLETQYF
TRBV29-1	.	TRBJ2-7	.	TGCAGCGTAATCCGGGCCTACGAGCAGTACTTC	CSVIRAYEQYF
TRBV6-5	TRBD2	TRBJ2-3	.	TGTGCCAGCTCAAGCGGGGCAAGCACAGATACGCAGTATTTT	CASSSGASTDTQYF
TRBV19	TRBD1	TRBJ1-1	.	TGTGCCAGTAGTCCTAGGACAGGGTACATGAACACTGAAGCTTTCTTT	CASSPRTGYMNTEAFF
TRBV7-9	TRBD2	TRBJ2-2	.	TGTGCCAGCAGTCGACTAGCGGGAGGCCGTATCGGGGAGCTGTTTTTT	CASSRLAGGRIGELFF
TRBV9	.	TRBJ2-7	.	TGTGCCAGCAGCGTAGGGGGTAGCGAGGTCCAGTACTTC	CASSVGGSEVQYF
TRBV10-3	.	TRBJ2-7	.	TGTGCCATCAGCCCCTCCAACTACGAGCAGTACTTC	CAISPSNYEQYF
TRBV21-1	.	TRBJ2-2	.	TGTGCCAGCAGCAAAGCCCCAAACAGGGTCCTCCGACCCGGGGAGCTGTTTTTT	CASSKAPNRVLRPGELFF